The clone carrying this T cell receptor beta chain was detected many times. The antigen remains undetermined. Time point defined: patch test 1, 2 weeks after DPC sensitization. The treatment is: therapeutic diphenylcyclopropenone sensitization with weekly scalp DPC. The data stem from a study of human T cells and chemical hapten exposure. Study-level points and caveats: The number of TCRs over 1 in 1000 frequency stayed unchanged after DPC. Patch test score was positively correlated with the counts of TCRs that had expanded at PT1.

J was trimmed by 4 bases and V by 10 bases; bases with no gene match: 8. The CDR3 contains 14 residues. CDR1 is ENHRY, CDR2 SYGVKD, per germline. TCRdb re-called the RACE reads through MiXCR, storing one row per CDR3 protein. In the table there are some 400,000 distinct CDR3 sequences, more than 4.5% of which are singletons. This sample comprised whole blood, obtained in connection with sensitization to the hapten diphenylcyclopropenone (DPC). V usage is TRBV10-3 and J usage is TRBJ1-4, with 8 positions matching TRBD1. This TCR was recovered from a woman aged 45-59 years with alopecia areata. Some clones in this sample may be carry-over from other donors' samples. CDR3 DNA sequence: TGTGCCACCCGACCGGGACAGGTTAATGAAAAACTGTTTTTT. Encoded protein: CATRPGQVNEKLFF.